The sequence of this T cell receptor beta chain was determined in a study of shared T cell receptors in the human thymus. Sequenced by immunoSEQ multiplex PCR; TCRdb stores in-frame clones only, minus some. This table holds hundreds of thousands of clones, around 93% found once. CDR1 MRHNA and CDR2 SNTAGT come from the germline V gene. CDR3 length: 14 amino acids. V lost 7 bases to trimming and J lost 0 bases; unmatched junction nucleotides: 4. The rearrangement uses TRBV6-4 and TRBJ2-3; TRBD2 aligns across 7 bases. The clonotype was recovered from a human donor. Material: thymocytes. The CDR3 protein is CASKASGSTDTQYF. In DNA, the CDR3 is TGTGCCAGCAAAGCTAGCGGTAGCACAGATACGCAGTATTTT.